A single sample is the source of the 12 T cell receptor beta chains below, sequenced in a study of graft-versus-host responses after intestinal transplantation. Antigens for these TCRs are unknown. Profiling relied on immunoSEQ multiplex PCR, and the TCRdb table lists in-frame clones only, not all of them. The sample lists fewer than 130,000 clones, 80% to 95% seen once, with roughly 0.5% in the top ten. Here the sequenced sample was unstimulated CD8+ T cells sorted from spleen or lymph node cells, taken before intestinal transplant. The receptor set was obtained from a human donor who received an intestinal transplant.

The genes are TRBV10-2 and TRBJ2-1; D might be TRBD2 (6 bases). Trimming pared 3 bases from V and 10 bases from J, leaving 13 bases between. From germline, CDR1 is WSHSY and CDR2 SAAADI. The CDR3 is 13 amino acids. The CDR3 region is CASSDMEGKEQFF. CDR3 nucleotides: TGCGCCAGCAGTGATATGGAGGGCAAGGAGCAGTTCTTC.

This rearrangement joins TRBV6-5 to TRBJ1-1; D unresolved. V lost 2 bases, J lost 5 bases, and 9 bases lay in between. Per the germline V gene, CDR1 is MNHEY and CDR2 is SVGAGI. The CDR3 runs 13 residues. The CDR3 nucleotides read TGTGCCAGCAGTTACAGGGTGCAGACTGAAGCTTTCTTT. Protein sequence: CASSYRVQTEAFF.

V and J are TRBV4-1 and TRBJ2-7, with D perhaps TRBD1 or TRBD2 (6 bases each). Deletions cut 1 base from V and 4 bases from J, with 20 bases between. Germline-derived CDR1 and CDR2 are MGHRA and YSYEKL. The CDR3 runs 17 residues. Here the CDR3 reads CASSQVAGPQGLYEQYF. CDR3 DNA sequence: TGCGCCAGCAGCCAAGTTGCGGGGCCCCAGGGGTTGTACGAGCAGTACTTC.

V and J are TRBV2 and TRBJ2-3, with D perhaps matching TRBD2 (6 bases). The CDR3 contains 16 residues. Trimming removed 0 bases from V and 3 bases from J, with 13 bases in between. Germline-derived CDR1 and CDR2 are SNHLY and FYNNEI. For the CDR3, the DNA is TGTGCCAGCAGTGAAGCGCCCCCCGGGGGTACAGATACGCAGTATTTT. This gives the protein CASSEAPPGGTDTQYF.

This chain connects TRBV30 to TRBJ1-1; 10 bases agree with TRBD1. V lost 2 bases, J lost 5 bases, and 2 bases stayed unmatched. This CDR3 contains 13 residues. Germline CDR1 and CDR2: GTSNPN and SVGIG (reference sequence). The DNA of the CDR3 is TGTGCCTGGAGTCCGGACAGGGGGACTGAAGCTTTCTTT. Translation gives CAWSPDRGTEAFF.

A single count supports this clone. The chain couples TRBV7-9 to TRBJ2-1, with 12 nucleotides matching TRBD2. V lost 8 bases and J lost 2; bases outside the gene matches: 10. Per germline, CDR1 SEHNR and CDR2 FQNEAQ (reference sequence). The CDR3 covers 17 residues. CDR3 region: CASGLRLAGVPYNEQFF. Here the CDR3 DNA reads TGTGCCAGCGGTCTTCGACTAGCGGGAGTTCCCTACAATGAGCAGTTCTTC.

The rearrangement uses TRBV6-6 and TRBJ2-1; D is ambiguous. The CDR3 runs 15 residues. Germline loops: CDR1 MNHNY, CDR2 SVGAGI (reference sequence). V lost 2 bases and J lost 9, with 17 bases in between. CDR3 nucleotides: TGTGCCAGCAGTTACGACCTTGCCCGGCGGTTTGAGCAGTTCTTC. Amino acid sequence: CASSYDLARRFEQFF.

The chain recombines TRBV10-2 with TRBJ1-1; D uncertain. Germline V gene sequence: CDR1 WSHSY, CDR2 SAAADI. The CDR3 has 13 amino acids. Deletions cut 4 bases from V and 1 base from J, with 7 bases between. For the CDR3, the DNA is TGCGCCAGCAGTGGTCAGCGGAACACTGAAGCTTTCTTT. Its translation: CASSGQRNTEAFF.

The chain recombines TRBV11-2 with TRBJ2-1; TRBD2 is a possible D gene (5 bases). V was pared by 4 bases and J by 6 bases, with 13 bases between. Germline V gene lookup returns CDR1 SGHAT and CDR2 FQNNGV. The length of the CDR3 is 14 residues. CDR3 in amino acids: CASSSGVGSNEQFF. In nucleotides, the CDR3 is TGTGCCAGCAGCTCCGGGGTTGGGAGCAATGAGCAGTTCTTC.

The J gene is TRBJ2-2, the V gene TRBV10-2, with no clear D. V lost 5 bases, J lost 6 bases, and 22 bases lay in between. Looked up from germline, CDR1 is WSHSY and CDR2 is SAAADI. There are 17 residues in the CDR3. The CDR3: CASSPLLRESRSGELFF. The CDR3 coding sequence is TGCGCCAGCAGTCCTCTCCTACGAGAGTCGCGTTCCGGGGAGCTGTTTTTT.

The chain combines TRBV4-2 with TRBJ1-2, with 8 bases matching TRBD1. CDR3 length: 16 residues. The germline CDR1 and CDR2 sequences are LGHNA and YNFKEQ. V was pared by 2 bases and J by 1 base, with 6 bases of the junction left unmatched. The CDR3 DNA follows: TGTGCCAGCAGCCAACAGACAGGGGATCTTAACTATGGCTACACCTTC. Translating it yields CASSQQTGDLNYGYTF.

The rearrangement uses TRBV27 and TRBJ2-7; 11 bases line up with TRBD1. V shed 6 bases and J 6 bases; nucleotides not matched to a gene: 10. Germline V gene lookup returns CDR1 MNHEY and CDR2 SMNVEV (reference sequence). The CDR3 runs 15 residues. The CDR3 here is CASRITPGQGGEQYF. In nucleotides, the CDR3 is TGTGCCAGCAGAATCACCCCGGGACAGGGGGGCGAGCAGTACTTC.